The rows below give T cell receptor beta chains drawn from one sample of a study of blood T cell repertoires in COVID-19. Some clones are missing from TCRdb's copy, which holds only in-frame ones; the method was immunoSEQ multiplex PCR. This table holds about 92,000 clones, around 82% found once. Sequenced sample: peripheral blood. These receptors were taken from a man in his fifties or sixties who had recovered from COVID-19. The CDR3 runs from the conserved cysteine through the conserved F or W. The D gene is left open where the match is weak. Clone size is shown for a subset of rows, as once, few, many or a class of expanded clone.

>TRBV6-5|15|TRBD1|TRBJ1-6|NA
TGTGCCAGCAGTTCCCTCCGGGACAGTCATTCACCCCTCCACTTT
CASSSLRDSHSPLHF
>TRBV12-3/TRBV12-4|12|TRBD2|TRBJ2-1|few
TGTGCCAGTTCTTTCCGGGGGGGTGAGCAGTTCTTC
CASSFRGGEQFF
>TRBV5-8|15|TRBD2|TRBJ2-3|NA
TGTGCCAGCAGTCTTAGCGGGAGGGCCGTAGATACGCAGTATTTT
CASSLSGRAVDTQYF
>TRBV2|14|TRBD1|TRBJ2-7|NA
TGTGCCAGCAGTAGACAGGGAGCAAATACCGAGCAGTACTTC
CASSRQGANTEQYF
>TRBV19|14|TRBD1|TRBJ2-7|NA
TGTGCCAGTAGTACGACAGGGGCCTCCTACGAGCAGTACTTC
CASSTTGASYEQYF
>TRBV5-6|13|NA|TRBJ1-1|NA
TGTGCCAGCAGCTTTGGGGGCGGCACTGAAGCTTTCTTT
CASSFGGGTEAFF
>TRBV21-1|15|NA|TRBJ2-7|NA
TGTGCCAGCAGCTCCCGGGACAGGGAACTTCGCGAGCAGTACTTC
CASSSRDRELREQYF
>TRBV24-1|15|TRBD1|TRBJ2-5|NA
TGTGCCACCAGTGCTGGGACAGGGGGCCAAGAGACCCAGTACTTC
CATSAGTGGQETQYF
>TRBV2|15|TRBD1|TRBJ2-3|NA
TGTGCCAGCAGTCTTCGGACAGGGATGACAGATACGCAGTATTTT
CASSLRTGMTDTQYF
>TRBV7-2|14|TRBD2|TRBJ2-5|NA
TGTGCCAGCAGCTCTAGCGGGGGGCTAAAGACCCAGTACTTC
CASSSSGGLKTQYF
>TRBV5-4|14|NA|TRBJ1-2|NA
TGTGCCAGCAGCTTGGAACAGGGAGAGTTCGGCTACACCTTC
CASSLEQGEFGYTF
>TRBV6-5|15|TRBD2|TRBJ2-4|NA
TGTGCCAGCAGGACTCCGGGGGGAGCCAAAAACATTCAGTACTTC
CASRTPGGAKNIQYF
>TRBV6-4|16|NA|TRBJ1-1|NA
TGTGCCAGCAACCCGTCGGGTCAGAGCGGTATAACTGAAGCTTTCTTT
CASNPSGQSGITEAFF
>TRBV7-3|13|NA|TRBJ2-1|NA
TGTGCCAGCACCCCAGCGGACTTCTCAGGGGCGTTCTTC
CASTPADFSGAFF
>TRBV7-9|13|TRBD1|TRBJ1-2|few
TGTGCCAGCAGAGCACAGGGGGCCTCAGGCTACACCTTC
CASRAQGASGYTF
>TRBV2|15|TRBD1|TRBJ1-2|NA
TGTGCCAGCAGTGAACAGTCAGGGGGAATCTATGGCTACACCTTC
CASSEQSGGIYGYTF
>TRBV3-1/TRBV3-2|16|TRBD1|TRBJ2-7|NA
TGTGCCAGCAGCCCTACGTTGGACAGGCGAGGGAACGAGCAGTACTTC
CASSPTLDRRGNEQYF
>TRBV19|15|TRBD1|TRBJ2-1|NA
TGTGCCAGTAGTATAGTTTTGGGACAGGGGATGGAGCAGTTCTTC
CASSIVLGQGMEQFF
>TRBV6-1|12|TRBD1|TRBJ1-2|few
TGTGCCAGCAGTGGGGACAGGCCTTGGTACACCTTC
CASSGDRPWYTF
>TRBV3-1/TRBV3-2|15|TRBD2|TRBJ2-7|NA
TGTGCCAGCAGCCAGTGGGCTAGCGGGAGCGGCGAGCAGTACTTC
CASSQWASGSGEQYF
>TRBV5-1|12|NA|TRBJ2-1|NA
TGCGCCAGCTCCACTCGGGGAGATGAGCAGTTCTTC
CASSTRGDEQFF
>TRBV6-6|16|TRBD1|TRBJ2-7|NA
TGTGCCAGCACCTCCTACCCCAGACAGGGTTCCTACGAGCAGTACTTC
CASTSYPRQGSYEQYF
>TRBV1|14|NA|TRBJ2-3|NA
TGCACCAGCAGCCAGGCGGGTTGCACAGATACGCAGTATTTT
CTSSQAGCTDTQYF
>TRBV5-5|16|TRBD1|TRBJ2-5|once
TGTGCCAGCAGCGCGACAGGGGGCGCAGGTCAAGAGACCCAGTACTTC
CASSATGGAGQETQYF
>TRBV5-4|16|TRBD2|TRBJ2-7|once
TGTGCCAGCAGCTTGACCGGGACTAGCGTCTTCTACGAGCAGTACTTC
CASSLTGTSVFYEQYF
>TRBV10-2|12|NA|TRBJ2-7|NA
TGCGCCACTAATGCCCTCTCCTACGAGCAGTACTTC
CATNALSYEQYF
>TRBV28|12|NA|TRBJ1-2|NA
TGTGCCTCCGGGGGGCAGGGGCTTGGCTACACCTTC
CASGGQGLGYTF
>TRBV7-3|13|NA|TRBJ1-6|NA
TGTGCCAGCAGCTTAACGGAGAATTCACCCCTCCACTTT
CASSLTENSPLHF
>TRBV7-2|17|TRBD2|TRBJ2-1|NA
TGTGCCAGCAGCCCATTCTTGCTAGCGGCATCCAACAATGAGCAGTTCTTC
CASSPFLLAASNNEQFF
>TRBV7-3|13|NA|TRBJ2-2|NA
TGTGCCAGCAGCTTAACCTTGACCGGGGAGCTGTTTTTT
CASSLTLTGELFF
>TRBV7-6|12|NA|TRBJ2-1|NA
TGTGCCAGCAGCTTCCCGAGCAATGAGCAGTTCTTC
CASSFPSNEQFF
>TRBV5-4|16|TRBD1|TRBJ1-1|NA
TGTGCCAGCAGCTTATTGGTAGGGACAGGAAACACTGAAGCTTTCTTT
CASSLLVGTGNTEAFF
>TRBV6-5|14|NA|TRBJ1-5|once
TGTGCCAGCAGACTCGGACAGTTAAATCAGCCCCAGCATTTT
CASRLGQLNQPQHF
>TRBV7-6|16|TRBD1|TRBJ2-1|NA
TGTGCCAGCAGCTTATTACCAGGGGGCTTCTACAATGAGCAGTTCTTC
CASSLLPGGFYNEQFF
>TRBV5-1|15|TRBD1|TRBJ2-5|NA
TGCGCCAGCAGCCCTGGGACAGGGGGCAGGGAGACCCAGTACTTC
CASSPGTGGRETQYF